The entry that follows covers one T cell receptor (beta chain) sequence. This clone is a singleton in its sample. Which antigen it targets is not known. Base qualities are not at hand, and no much larger clone is one base apart. The germline V gene gives CDR1 as SGHRS and CDR2 as YFSETQ. After removal of 4 bases from V and 2 bases from J, the junction retains 7 bases not matched to a gene. The CDR3 holds 15 amino acids from the cysteine to the phenylalanine. CDR3 DNA is the only sequence kept; it has 45 bases, read in frame from the first base. The cohort consisted of hundreds of healthy bone marrow donors. Cohort members were all nominally healthy when sampled, although unrecorded immune exposures were likely present. The donor tested CMV seronegative and was one of the 352 seronegative cohort members. A peripheral blood sample was provided by each donor, and peripheral blood mononuclear cells were used for TCR beta sequencing. The Qiagen DNeasy Blood Extraction Kit was used to extract genomic DNA from the blood cell samples.

This sample was included in a study of cytomegalovirus exposure and HLA in healthy donors (dated by TCRdb to about 2017). Regarding the complete study: In an earlier analysis of several hundred of the donors, around 290 Gb of sequence data and about 110 million unique TCR beta sequences from some 170 million T cells were reported. Class I and class II HLA loci were covered by the typing at four-digit resolution. Of the 350 to 450 genotyped donors, over 65% fell in the genetic ancestry cluster associated with self-reported Caucasian donors. To predict cytomegalovirus infection status, the study brought together high-throughput TCR immunosequencing, statistical association of individual TCRs with disease status, and machine learning. An early release that covered several hundred HLA-typed donors contained approximately 300 gigabases of sequencing data and about 84 million unique TCR sequences. In the later analysis, no new phenotypic data were used to find candidate immune exposures; instead, reliance was placed on TCR beta sequences and their occurrence across donors. The study was designed to test whether signatures of past pathogen exposure could be identified by cataloging public T cell receptors. Along with the approximately 650-subject first cohort, a separate validation cohort of over a hundred different subjects was used. A later analysis re-analyzed previously published TCR beta repertoires from about 600 donors and added high-resolution HLA genotyping to study TCR occurrence patterns. To decide whether each TCR beta V gene segment behaved as functional or pseudogenic, an earlier analysis of several hundred of the donors relied on high-throughput TCR beta sequencing. All discovery cohort repertoires had been generated using a single sequencing platform. On average, around 200,000 unique TCR beta nucleotide sequences were sequenced per donor among about 400 genotyped donors of the cohort, with roughly 20% of those sequences being non-productive. About five DR-DQ haplotypes were handled as single units for association and clustering, since linkage in the cohort was strong. The study profiled the T cell repertoires of 666 subjects by immunosequencing and related them to cytomegalovirus serostatus. The number of donors typed differed by locus, with about 629-630 for A, B, C, DRB1 and DQB1, around 500 for DQA1, 600 to 610 for DPA1, and around 460 for DPB1. Donor age, sex, ethnicity and CMV serostatus were collected together with the repertoire data. Genome-wide SNP genotypes for about three fifths of the roughly 670 donors were used in a later genetic analysis, which treated that subset as a discovery cohort. The research as a whole found: Broadly in line with IMGT annotations, most TCR beta V segments showed up in productive rearrangements about 87% or about 30% of the time in an earlier analysis of approximately 640 of the donors. At a false discovery rate of 0.05, a later analysis linked roughly 17,000 TCR beta sequences to specific HLA alleles. Some IMGT-functional V segments, including TRBV6-2 and TRBV6-3, could not be told apart with the 87-base-pair reads, so those segments were excluded. Roughly uniform sequencing depth across donors was assumed in presence/absence analyses, although this assumption may not hold. According to a later analysis, most CMV-associated TCR beta chains appeared to be HLA-restricted, and the HLA associations seemed to be driven largely by CMV exposure. A total of 164 TCR beta chains were listed by the study as associated with cytomegalovirus. In a later analysis, several top co-occurrence clusters were reported to appear linked to parvovirus B19, influenza, CMV and Epstein-Barr virus. Across donors, most TCR sequences were observed very rarely, whereas some public TCRs were present in many individuals. The classifier was reported to diagnose cytomegalovirus status with high specificity and sensitivity in both the original and validation cohorts. CMV serostatus was the only immune exposure information available for the cohort. When HLA alleles, especially DR and DQ, strongly co-occurred, TCR associations were difficult to assign to individual alleles. In a later analysis, TCR association rates were found to vary across HLA loci, with the most associated TCRs seen for DRB1 alleles and the fewest for HLA-C alleles. Roughly 15 rarely observed V segments, including chromosome 9 orphons, were excluded from the earlier analysis of almost 600 of the donors because counts were too low. In a later genetic analysis, fewer N-insertions in productive TCRs were reported among donors in an Asian-associated ancestry cluster than the roughly 700-donor mean. Because some donors lacked HLA typing at each locus, the association tests relied only on the typed subset. A cluster of highly shared sequence variants was judged likely to be a technical artifact of the sequencing pipeline. The authors suggested that the approach could potentially be extended to other disease states and immunological phenotypes. In vitro tests confirmed that three of the cytomegalovirus-associated TCR beta chains recognize cytomegalovirus antigens. A later genetic analysis associated a missense DCLRE1C variant with V-gene and J-gene trimming of TCR beta chains, and an independent cohort replicated the association. A further reported finding was that TCR beta sequences accurately predicted the HLA-A and HLA-B alleles for most subjects in the first cohort. Linkage disequilibrium might explain the correlated functional status among segregating V segments, but an unknown experimental factor could not be excluded. In a later analysis, HLA-associated TCR beta chains showed more clonal expansion and lower generation probabilities than non-associated chains that were equally common. Only TCR beta chains were sequenced in this cohort, and the absence of alpha or paired-chain data limited detectable features.

Libraries were prepared through the immunoSEQ multiplex PCR assay. For the multiplex PCR, a mixture combining 60 forward primers for TCR Vbeta segments and 13 reverse primers for TCR Jbeta segments was used. A multiplex PCR assay on genomic DNA amplified the CDR3 region of rearranged TCR beta genes. Amplified TCR beta libraries were sequenced as 87-base-pair reads on the Illumina HiSeq System. As for the authors' bioinformatics: In a later analysis, some 80 million unique TCR beta chains were counted across the roughly 670 repertoires, and roughly 11 million of these chains were shared by at least two donors. Raw reads were error-corrected and collapsed into unique sequences with a nearest-neighbor algorithm that merged closely related sequences to remove PCR and sequencing errors. To assign V, D and J gene segments, CDR3 sequences were aligned to IMGT reference sequences. For a sequence to be retained, a match of at least six nucleotides was required to both a V gene segment and a J gene segment. A rearrangement counted as productive if the CDR3 had no stop codons and remained in frame with V and J, and every other rearrangement counted as non-productive. Following IMGT convention, CDR3 was defined as the stretch from the second conserved V-encoded cysteine up to the conserved J-encoded phenylalanine. The earlier analysis of about 500 of the donors excluded sequences that lacked an unambiguous match to a single V gene segment. An earlier analysis of 500 to 700 of the donors classified V segments as functional when productive rearrangements were above 56.7% and as segregating when the standard deviation between donors was above 5%. A statistical classification framework was built for diagnosing cytomegalovirus status from the catalog of TCR beta chain sequences. A later analysis assigned V and J genes by comparing TCR nucleotide sequences with IMGT/GENE-DB human TR gene sequences. In a later analysis, CDR3 sequences and most-parsimonious VDJ recombination scenarios were assigned using the TCRdist pipeline. In a later analysis, every TCR beta chain was defined by the combination of its CDR3 amino acid sequence and its V-gene family, and reads without a unique V-gene family were dropped. In a later analysis, a few hundred highly shared, low-generation-probability nucleotide sequences were removed to address suspected cross-contamination and a sequencing artifact. For each public chain, a later analysis derived a clonal expansion index from normalized ranks of inferred template counts within each repertoire. In a later analysis, generation probabilities were computed using a VDJ recombination model fitted to out-of-frame rearrangements, and the results were checked against IGoR. A later analysis scored TCR-TCR, TCR-HLA and TCR-CMV co-occurrence with hypergeometric tests, applying a repertoire-size bias correction to TCR pairs. In a later analysis, false discovery rates were estimated by permuting HLA or CMV assignments 20 times. In a later analysis, co-occurring TCRs were grouped using DBSCAN, with TCRdist sequence similarity added in when clustering inside HLA-allele-positive subsets. For co-occurrence clustering, repertoires with fewer than 30,000 or more than 120,000 public chains were excluded, along with roughly five repertoires with anomalous nucleotide sharing. Entries here come from immuneACCESS through TCRdb and include only in-frame sequences with V and J called. Some clones fail to appear in such tables; in the studies checked, an unresolved V gene covers under half of the shortfall, and the cause of the remainder is unknown. V, J and clone size are taken as reported in that table, and D and trimming were inferred from the DNA itself. The sample contains roughly 190,000 clones, approximately 80% of them found a single time. The ten largest make up around 1.7% of the sample.

Input material: PBMCs. This receptor chain uses TRBV5-1 and TRBJ2-5, and TRBD1 matches 8 of the central bases. The sequence was collected from a woman aged 18-30 years in good health and CMV-seronegative. The DNA reads as follows: TGCGCCAGCAGCAGACTCGGACAGGGACAAGAGACCCAGTACTTC. Translated, it gives CASSRLGQGQETQYF. The CDR3, completed at both ends by the reference TRBV5-1 and TRBJ2-5 genes, gives the full variable domain KAGVTQTPRYLIKTRGQQVTLSCSPISGHRSVSWYQQTPGQGLQFLFEYFSETQRNKGNFPGRFSGRQFSNSRSEMNVSTLELGDSALYLCASSRLGQGQETQYFGPGTRLLVL.